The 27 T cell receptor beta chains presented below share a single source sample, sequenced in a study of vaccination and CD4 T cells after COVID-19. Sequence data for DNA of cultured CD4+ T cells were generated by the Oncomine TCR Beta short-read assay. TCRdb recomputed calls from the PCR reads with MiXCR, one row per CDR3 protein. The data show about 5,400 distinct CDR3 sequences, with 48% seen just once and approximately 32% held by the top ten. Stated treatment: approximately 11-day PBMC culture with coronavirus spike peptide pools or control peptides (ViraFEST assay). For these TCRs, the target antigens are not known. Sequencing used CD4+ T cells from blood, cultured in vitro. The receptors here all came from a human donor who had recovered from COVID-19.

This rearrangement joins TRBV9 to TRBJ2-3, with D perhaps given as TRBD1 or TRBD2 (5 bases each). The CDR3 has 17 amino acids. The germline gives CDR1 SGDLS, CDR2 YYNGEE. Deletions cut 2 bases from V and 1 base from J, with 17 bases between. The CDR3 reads CASSVSPGPRGTDTQYF. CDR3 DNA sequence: TGTGCCAGCAGCGTCTCACCGGGGCCTAGGGGCACAGATACGCAGTATTTT.

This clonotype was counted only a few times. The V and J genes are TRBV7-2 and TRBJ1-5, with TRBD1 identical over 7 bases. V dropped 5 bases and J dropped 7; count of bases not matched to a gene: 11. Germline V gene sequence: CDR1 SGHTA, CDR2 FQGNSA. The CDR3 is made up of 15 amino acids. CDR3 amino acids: CASSQDATGRQPQHF. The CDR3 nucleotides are TGTGCCAGCAGCCAAGATGCGACAGGGCGGCAGCCCCAGCATTTT.

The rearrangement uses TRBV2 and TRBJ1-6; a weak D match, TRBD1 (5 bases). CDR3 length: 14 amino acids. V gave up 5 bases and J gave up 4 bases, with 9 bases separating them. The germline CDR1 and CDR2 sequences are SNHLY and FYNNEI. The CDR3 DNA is TGTGCCAGCAGTCTTGACAGTTATAATTCACCCCTCCACTTT. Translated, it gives CASSLDSYNSPLHF. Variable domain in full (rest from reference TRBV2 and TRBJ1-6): EPEVTQTPSHQVTQMGQEVILRCVPISNHLYFYWYRQILGQKVEFLVSFYNNEISEKSEIFDDQFSVERPDGSNFTLKIRSTKLEDSAMYFCASSLDSYNSPLHFGNGTRLTVT.

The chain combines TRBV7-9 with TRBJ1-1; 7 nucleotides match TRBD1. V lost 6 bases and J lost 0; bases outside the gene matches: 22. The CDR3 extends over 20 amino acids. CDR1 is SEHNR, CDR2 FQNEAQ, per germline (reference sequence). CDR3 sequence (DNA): TGTGCCAGCAGACGTTTTATGGGGTTGACAGGGAGGGGGATGAACACTGAAGCTTTCTTT. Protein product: CASRRFMGLTGRGMNTEAFF.

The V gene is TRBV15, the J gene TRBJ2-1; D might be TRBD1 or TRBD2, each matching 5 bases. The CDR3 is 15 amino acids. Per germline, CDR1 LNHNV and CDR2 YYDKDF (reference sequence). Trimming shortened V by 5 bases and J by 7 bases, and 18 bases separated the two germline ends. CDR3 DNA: TGTGCCACCAGCGTAGATAAAGGGACGGAAAATGAGCAGTTCTTC. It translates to CATSVDKGTENEQFF.

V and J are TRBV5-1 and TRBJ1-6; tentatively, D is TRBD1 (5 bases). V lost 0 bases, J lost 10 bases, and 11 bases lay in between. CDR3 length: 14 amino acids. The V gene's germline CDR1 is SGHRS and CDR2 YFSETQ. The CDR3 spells CASSLEEGWSPLHF. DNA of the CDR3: TGCGCCAGCAGCTTGGAGGAGGGGTGGTCACCCCTCCACTTT.

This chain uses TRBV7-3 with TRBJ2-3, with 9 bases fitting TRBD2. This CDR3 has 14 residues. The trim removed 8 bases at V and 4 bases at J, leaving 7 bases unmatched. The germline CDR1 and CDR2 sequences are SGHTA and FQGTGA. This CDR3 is CASSRGGDPDTQYF. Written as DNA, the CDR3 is TGTGCCAGCTCTCGCGGGGGGGATCCAGATACGCAGTATTTT.

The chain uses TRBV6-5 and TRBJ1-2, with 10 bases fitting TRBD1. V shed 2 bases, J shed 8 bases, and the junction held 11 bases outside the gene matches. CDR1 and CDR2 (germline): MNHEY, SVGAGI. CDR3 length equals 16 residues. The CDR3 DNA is TGTGCCAGCAGTTACACCTTGGGGACAGGGGAGGAGGGCTACACCTTC. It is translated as CASSYTLGTGEEGYTF.

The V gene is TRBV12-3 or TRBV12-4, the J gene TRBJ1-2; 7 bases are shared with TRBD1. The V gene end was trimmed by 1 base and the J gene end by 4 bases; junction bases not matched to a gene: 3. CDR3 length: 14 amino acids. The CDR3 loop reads CASSLGDSSYGYTF. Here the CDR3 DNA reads TGTGCCAGCAGTTTAGGGGACAGCTCCTATGGCTACACCTTC.

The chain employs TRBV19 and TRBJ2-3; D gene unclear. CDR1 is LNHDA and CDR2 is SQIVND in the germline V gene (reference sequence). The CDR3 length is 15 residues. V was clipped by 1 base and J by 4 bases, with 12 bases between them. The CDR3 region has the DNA TGTGCCAGTAGTATAGGGCCATACATCGCAGATACGCAGTATTTT. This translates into CASSIGPYIADTQYF.

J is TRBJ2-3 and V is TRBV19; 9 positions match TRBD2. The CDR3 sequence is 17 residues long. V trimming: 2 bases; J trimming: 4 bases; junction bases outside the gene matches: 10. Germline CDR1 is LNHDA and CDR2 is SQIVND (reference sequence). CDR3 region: CASSIIRAGGRADTQYF. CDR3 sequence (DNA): TGTGCCAGTAGTATAATCCGAGCGGGGGGAAGAGCAGATACGCAGTATTTT.

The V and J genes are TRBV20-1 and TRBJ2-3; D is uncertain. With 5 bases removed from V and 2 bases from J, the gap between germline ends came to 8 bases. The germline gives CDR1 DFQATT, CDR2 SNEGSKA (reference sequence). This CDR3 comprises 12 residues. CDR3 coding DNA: TGCAGTGCTCCTCGACTCACAGATACGCAGTATTTT. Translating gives CSAPRLTDTQYF.

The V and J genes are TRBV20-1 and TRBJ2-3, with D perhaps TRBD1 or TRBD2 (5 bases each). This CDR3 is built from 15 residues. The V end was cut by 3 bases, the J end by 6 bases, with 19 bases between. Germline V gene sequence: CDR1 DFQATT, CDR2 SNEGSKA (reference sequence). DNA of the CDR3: TGCAGTGCTAGGGTCGGGGACCGGCGGAGGGATACGCAGTATTTT. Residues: CSARVGDRRRDTQYF.

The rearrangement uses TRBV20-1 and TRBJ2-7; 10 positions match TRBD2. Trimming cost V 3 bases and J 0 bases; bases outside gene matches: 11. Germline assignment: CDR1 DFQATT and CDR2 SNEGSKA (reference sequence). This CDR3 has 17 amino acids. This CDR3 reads CSASPSGGDFFSYEQYF. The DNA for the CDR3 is TGCAGTGCTAGTCCGAGCGGGGGGGACTTCTTCTCCTACGAGCAGTACTTC.

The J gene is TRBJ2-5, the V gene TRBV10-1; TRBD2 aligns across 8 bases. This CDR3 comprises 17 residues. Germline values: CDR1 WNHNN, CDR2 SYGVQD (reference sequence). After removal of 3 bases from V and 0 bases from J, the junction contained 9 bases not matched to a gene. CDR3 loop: CASSDTKGGGHQETQYF. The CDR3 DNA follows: TGCGCCAGCAGTGACACTAAAGGCGGGGGGCACCAAGAGACCCAGTACTTC.

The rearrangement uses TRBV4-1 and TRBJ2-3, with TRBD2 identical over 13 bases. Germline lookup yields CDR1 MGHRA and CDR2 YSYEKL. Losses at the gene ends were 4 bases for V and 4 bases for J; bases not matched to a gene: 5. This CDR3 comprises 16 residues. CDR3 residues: CASSRQLAGGADTQYF. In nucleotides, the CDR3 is TGCGCCAGCAGCCGTCAACTAGCGGGGGGGGCAGATACGCAGTATTTT.

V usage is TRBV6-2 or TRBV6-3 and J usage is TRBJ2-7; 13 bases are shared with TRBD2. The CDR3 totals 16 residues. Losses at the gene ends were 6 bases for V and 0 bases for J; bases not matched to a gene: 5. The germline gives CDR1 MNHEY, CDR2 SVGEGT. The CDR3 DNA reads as TGTGCCAGCAGCACGTGGACTAGCGGGAGCTCCTACGAGCAGTACTTC. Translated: CASSTWTSGSSYEQYF.

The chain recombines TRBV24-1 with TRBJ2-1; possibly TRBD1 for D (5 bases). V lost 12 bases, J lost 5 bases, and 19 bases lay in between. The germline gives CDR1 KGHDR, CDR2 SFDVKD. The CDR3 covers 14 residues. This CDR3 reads CASTHLTGNNEQFF. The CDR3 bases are TGTGCCTCCACTCACTTAACAGGCAACAATGAGCAGTTCTTC.

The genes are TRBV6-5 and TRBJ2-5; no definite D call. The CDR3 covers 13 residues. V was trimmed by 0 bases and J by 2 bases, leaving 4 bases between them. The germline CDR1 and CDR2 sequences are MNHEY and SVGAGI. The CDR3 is CASSYSRQETQYF. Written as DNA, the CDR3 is TGTGCCAGCAGTTACTCCAGACAAGAGACCCAGTACTTC.

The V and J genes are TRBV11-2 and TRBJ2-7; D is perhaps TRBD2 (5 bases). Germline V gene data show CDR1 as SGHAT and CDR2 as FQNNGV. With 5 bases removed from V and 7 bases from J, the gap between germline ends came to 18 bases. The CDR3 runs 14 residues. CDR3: CASSLGLPNGEQYF. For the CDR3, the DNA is TGTGCCAGCAGCCTAGGACTTCCCAATGGGGAGCAGTACTTC.

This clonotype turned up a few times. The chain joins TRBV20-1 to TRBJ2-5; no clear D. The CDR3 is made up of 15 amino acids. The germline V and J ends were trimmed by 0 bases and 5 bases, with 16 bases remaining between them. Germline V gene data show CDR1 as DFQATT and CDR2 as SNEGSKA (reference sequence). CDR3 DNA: TGCAGTGCTAGAGACTCACGGCGGACCGGGGAGACCCAGTACTTC. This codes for CSARDSRRTGETQYF.

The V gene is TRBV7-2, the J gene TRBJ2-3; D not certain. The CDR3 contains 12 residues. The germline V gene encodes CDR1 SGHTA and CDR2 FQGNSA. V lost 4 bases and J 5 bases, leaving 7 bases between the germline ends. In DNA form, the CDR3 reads TGTGCCAGCAGCTACGTGAGAGATACGCAGTATTTT. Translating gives CASSYVRDTQYF.

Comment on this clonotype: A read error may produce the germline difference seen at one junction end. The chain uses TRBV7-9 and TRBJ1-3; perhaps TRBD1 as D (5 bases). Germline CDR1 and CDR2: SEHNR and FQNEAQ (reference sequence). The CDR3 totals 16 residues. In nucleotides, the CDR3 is TGTGCCAGCAGCTCCTGGGGCATCAACTCTGGAAACACCGTATATTTT. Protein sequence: CASSSWGINSGNTVYF.

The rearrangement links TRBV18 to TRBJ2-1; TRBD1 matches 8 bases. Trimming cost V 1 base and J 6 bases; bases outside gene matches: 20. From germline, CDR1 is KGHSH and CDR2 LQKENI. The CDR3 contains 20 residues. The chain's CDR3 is CASSPRSGTGGGGTGNEQFF. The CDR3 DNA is TGTGCCAGCTCACCACGATCGGGGACAGGCGGTGGGGGGACTGGCAATGAGCAGTTCTTC.

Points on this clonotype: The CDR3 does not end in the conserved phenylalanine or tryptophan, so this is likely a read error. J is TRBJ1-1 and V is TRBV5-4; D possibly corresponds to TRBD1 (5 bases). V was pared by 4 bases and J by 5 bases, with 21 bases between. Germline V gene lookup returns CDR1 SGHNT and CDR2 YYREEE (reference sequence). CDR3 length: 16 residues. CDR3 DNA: TGTGCCAGCAGCCGCGTGGACACCCGGGGAGCTACTGAAGCTTTCCTT. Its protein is CASSRVDTRGATEAFL.

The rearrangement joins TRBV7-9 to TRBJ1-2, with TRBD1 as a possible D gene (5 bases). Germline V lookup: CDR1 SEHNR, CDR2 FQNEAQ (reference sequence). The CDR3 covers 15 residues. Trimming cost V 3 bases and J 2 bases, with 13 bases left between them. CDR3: CASSFSRGINYGYTF. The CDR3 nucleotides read TGTGCCAGCAGCTTTTCCCGGGGGATCAACTATGGCTACACCTTC.

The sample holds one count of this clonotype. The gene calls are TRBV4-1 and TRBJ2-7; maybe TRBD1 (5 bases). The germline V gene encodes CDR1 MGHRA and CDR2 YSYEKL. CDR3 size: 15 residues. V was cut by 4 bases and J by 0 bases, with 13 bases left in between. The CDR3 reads CASSPQSGLSYEQYF. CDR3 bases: TGCGCCAGCAGCCCCCAGTCAGGGCTCTCCTACGAGCAGTACTTC.